Sequencing of this T cell receptor beta chain was carried out in a study of T cell repertoires in cytomegalovirus infection. TCRdb called the reads again in MiXCR, with one record for every CDR3 protein. The table includes about 920,000 distinct CDR3 sequences, around 32% detected once. This clonotype was counted a few times. Its target is unknown. From germline, CDR1 is SEHNR and CDR2 FQNEAQ (reference sequence). V lost 7 bases and J 8 bases, leaving 27 bases between the germline ends. The CDR3 is made up of 17 amino acids. Sequenced material: cultured CD8+ T cells from PBMCs, taken from culture after CMV antigen stimulation. The chain couples TRBV7-9 to TRBJ2-1, with D possibly being TRBD2 (7 bases). This clonotype was sampled from a human donor in good health (CMV status not recorded). Some clones in this sample may be carry-over from other donors' samples. CDR3 in amino acids: CASIGGERAWGSDEQFF. The CDR3 region has the DNA TGTGCCAGCATAGGGGGGGAAAGGGCCTGGGGATCGGATGAGCAGTTCTTC.